These 5 T cell receptor beta chains were sequenced from one sample in a study of Ad26.COV2.S vaccination and SARS-CoV-2 variants. This table comes from immunoSEQ multiplex PCR, and its TCRdb copy is limited to in-frame clones, with some not included. Of 450,000 to 550,000 clones listed, 80% to 90% are singletons. Treatment in this sample: 15 to 20 received Ad26.COV2.S at low or high dose, single or two shots; roughly 5 received placebo; per-sample allocation not given. The investigators took samples on day 63 after the first vaccine or placebo injection. Sample: peripheral blood, taken in a trial of Ad26.COV2.S vaccine versus placebo. The origin of the receptors is a person aged 18 to 59 who received the Ad26.COV2.S COVID-19 vaccine or a placebo.

This rearrangement joins TRBV9 to TRBJ1-4; 7 bases align to TRBD1. V shed 4 bases and J 7 bases; nucleotides not matched to a gene: 4. The CDR3 is 13 residues long. Germline V gene sequence: CDR1 SGDLS, CDR2 YYNGEE. This chain's CDR3 is CASSTGAAEKLFF. The CDR3 DNA follows: TGTGCCAGCAGCACAGGGGCGGCTGAAAAACTGTTTTTT.

This clone was seen only a few times. This chain joins TRBV2 and TRBJ2-1; possible D gene TRBD1, 5 bases. The CDR3 covers 13 residues. Trimming took off 5 bases at V and 2 bases at J, with 7 bases between the two ends. Germline V gene sequence: CDR1 SNHLY, CDR2 FYNNEI. The CDR3 region has the DNA TGTGCCAGCAGTCAGGGTACCTACAATGAGCAGTTCTTC. Its translation: CASSQGTYNEQFF.

This chain uses TRBV7-6 with TRBJ2-1, with TRBD2 identical over 9 bases. Germline assignment: CDR1 SGHVS and CDR2 FNYEAQ. CDR3 length: 16 residues. The V and J ends lost 5 bases and 5 bases, in that order; junction bases with no gene match: 10. In DNA form, the CDR3 reads TGTGCCAGCAGCCCTTTTGCGGGGGGGCCTAACAATGAGCAGTTCTTC. Translation: CASSPFAGGPNNEQFF.

The chain combines TRBV7-2 with TRBJ2-1; 9 bases are shared with TRBD2. With V trimmed by 4 bases and J by 2 bases, 6 bases remained unmatched. The CDR3 is 16 amino acids. Germline CDR1 and CDR2: SGHTA and FQGNSA. CDR3 nucleotides: TGTGCCAGCAGCTCAATCCTAGCGGGGCCCTACAATGAGCAGTTCTTC. Translation gives CASSSILAGPYNEQFF.

In this sample, this clone turned up once. The J gene is TRBJ2-5, the V gene TRBV4-3; 8 nucleotides align to TRBD1. Germline V lookup: CDR1 LGHNA, CDR2 YSLEER. V was pared by 0 bases and J by 5 bases, with 20 bases of the junction left unmatched. This CDR3 region has 20 residues. Written as DNA, the CDR3 is TGCGCCAGCAGCCAAGATTTGAGGGTTGGAGTGGCAGGGGGCAGGGAGACCCAGTACTTC. Translating it yields CASSQDLRVGVAGGRETQYF.